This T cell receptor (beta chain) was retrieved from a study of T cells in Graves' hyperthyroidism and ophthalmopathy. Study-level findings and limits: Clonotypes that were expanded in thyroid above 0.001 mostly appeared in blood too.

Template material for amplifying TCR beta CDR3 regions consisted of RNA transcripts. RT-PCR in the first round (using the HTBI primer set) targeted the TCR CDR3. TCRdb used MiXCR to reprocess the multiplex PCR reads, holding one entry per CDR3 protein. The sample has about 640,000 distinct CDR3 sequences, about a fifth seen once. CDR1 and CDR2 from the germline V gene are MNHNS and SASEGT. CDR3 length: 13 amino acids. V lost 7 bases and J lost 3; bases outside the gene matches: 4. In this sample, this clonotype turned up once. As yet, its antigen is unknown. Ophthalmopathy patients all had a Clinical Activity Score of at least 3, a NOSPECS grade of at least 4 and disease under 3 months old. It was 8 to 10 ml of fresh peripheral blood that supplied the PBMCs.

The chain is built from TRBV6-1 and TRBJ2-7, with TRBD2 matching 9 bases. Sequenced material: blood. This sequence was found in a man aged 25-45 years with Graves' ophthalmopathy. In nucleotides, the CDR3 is TGTGCCAGCAATAGACTAGCGGTCTACGAGCAGTACTTC. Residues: CASNRLAVYEQYF.